Each of the 5 T cell receptor beta chains below was sequenced from the same sample in a study of Ad26.COV2.S vaccination and SARS-CoV-2 variants. TCRdb's copy holds only in-frame clones and misses some; the assay was immunoSEQ multiplex PCR. There are around 500,000 clones in the sample; roughly nine tenths occur only once, and about 1.5% lies in the top ten. As to treatment: some 20 received Ad26.COV2.S at low or high dose, single or two shots; about 5 received placebo; per-sample allocation not given. Samples were taken on day 63 after the first vaccine or placebo injection. The starting material was peripheral blood, obtained in a trial of Ad26.COV2.S vaccine versus placebo. Receptors were obtained from a person aged 18-60 years who received the Ad26.COV2.S COVID-19 vaccine or a placebo.

The chain is built from TRBV27 and TRBJ1-2; D is uncertain. Trimming removed 6 bases from V and 0 bases from J, with 8 bases in between. The V gene's germline CDR1 is MNHEY and CDR2 SMNVEV (reference sequence). The CDR3 has 13 amino acids. In DNA form, the CDR3 reads TGTGCCAGCAGAACAGCACCTAACTATGGCTACACCTTC. This gives the protein CASRTAPNYGYTF.

The chain is built from TRBV19 and TRBJ1-3; D is unclear. V was clipped by 5 bases and J by 0 bases, with 17 bases between them. The length of the CDR3 is 17 residues. The germline V gene has CDR1 LNHDA and CDR2 SQIVND (reference sequence). CDR3 bases: TGTGCCAGTAGTCCCGGCCCGACTTGGACCTCTGGAAACACCATATATTTT. It encodes CASSPGPTWTSGNTIYF.

The chain combines TRBV6-4 with TRBJ2-3, with 9 bases matching TRBD1. Trimming removed 8 bases from V and 4 bases from J; junction bases left unmatched: 10. The CDR3 extends over 15 amino acids. Germline V gene data show CDR1 as MRHNA and CDR2 as SNTAGT. CDR3 nucleotide sequence: TGTGCCAGCGGACAAGACAGGGGGGGAGCAGATACGCAGTATTTT. It specifies CASGQDRGGADTQYF.

This clone was detected only once. The J gene is TRBJ1-2, the V gene TRBV19; D is perhaps TRBD1 (5 bases). V lost 6 bases, J lost 0 bases, and 11 bases lay in between. Germline CDR1 and CDR2: LNHDA and SQIVND (reference sequence). CDR3 length: 14 amino acids. CDR3 in amino acids: CASSTTVSNYGYTF. The CDR3 DNA sequence: TGTGCCAGTAGCACGACAGTATCTAACTATGGCTACACCTTC. Using reference TRBV19 and TRBJ1-2 for the parts outside the CDR3, the full variable domain is DGGITQSPKYLFRKEGQNVTLSCEQNLNHDAMYWYRQDPGQGLRLIYYSQIVNDFQKGDIAEGYSVSREKKESFPLTVTSAQKNPTAFYLCASSTTVSNYGYTFGSGTRLTVV.

This rearrangement joins TRBV15 to TRBJ2-1; 9 nucleotides line up with TRBD2. CDR3 length equals 18 residues. CDR1 is LNHNV, CDR2 YYDKDF, per germline (reference sequence). Trimming removed 0 bases from V and 4 bases from J; junction bases left unmatched: 10. This CDR3 is CATSRDLGLATLYNEQFF. CDR3 coding DNA: TGTGCCACCAGCAGAGATCTGGGACTAGCCACCTTATACAATGAGCAGTTCTTC.